This TCR beta chain derives from a study of post-analysis software for immune sequencing data. TCR beta cDNA libraries included unique molecular identifiers. Around 500,000 cDNA molecules were obtained from around 1 to 10 million T cells. TCRdb reprocessed the PCR reads with MiXCR, giving one entry per CDR3 protein. This table has approximately 440,000 distinct CDR3 sequences, roughly 45% appearing once. Sequenced: blood. This TCR was sampled from a girl aged 10-17 years with multiple sclerosis.

The CDR3 sequence is CASSVYGGEPQHF. The CDR3 bases are TGCGCCAGCAGCGTCTATGGGGGGGAGCCCCAGCATTTT. The chain has TRBV4-1 and TRBJ1-5; a possible D gene is TRBD1 (5 bases). Trimming removed 5 bases from V and 8 bases from J, with 13 bases in between. This CDR3 is 13 amino acids long. The germline CDR1 and CDR2 sequences are MGHRA and YSYEKL.